The present T cell receptor (beta chain) was sequenced within a study of T cells in Graves' hyperthyroidism and ophthalmopathy. In its sample, this clonotype was seen a few times. From RNA transcripts, TCR beta CDR3 regions were amplified. With the HTBI primer set, the TCR CDR3 went through a first round of RT-PCR. TCRdb passed the multiplex PCR reads through MiXCR, listing each CDR3 protein once. There are around 290,000 distinct CDR3 sequences in the sample; approximately 14% occur only once, and roughly 7.7% lies in the top ten. Germline V gene data show CDR1 as MGHDK and CDR2 as SYGVNS. The V and J ends lost 6 bases and 2 bases, in that order; junction bases with no gene match: 5. There are 14 residues in the CDR3.

The chain uses TRBV25-1 and TRBJ2-5; 8 bases align to TRBD2. This receptor was obtained from a woman aged 40-49 years with Graves' hyperthyroidism. The sample consisted of blood. The CDR3 nucleotides read TGTGCCAGCAGGAACTCGGGAGGGCAAGAGACCCAGTACTTC. This encodes CASRNSGGQETQYF.